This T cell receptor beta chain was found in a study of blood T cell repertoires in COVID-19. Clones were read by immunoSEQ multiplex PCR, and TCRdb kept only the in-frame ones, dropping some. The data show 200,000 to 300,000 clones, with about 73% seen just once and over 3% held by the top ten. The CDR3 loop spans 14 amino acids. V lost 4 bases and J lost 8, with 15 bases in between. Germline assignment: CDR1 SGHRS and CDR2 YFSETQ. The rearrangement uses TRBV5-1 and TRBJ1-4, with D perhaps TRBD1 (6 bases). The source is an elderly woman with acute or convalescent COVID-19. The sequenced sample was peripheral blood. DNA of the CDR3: TGCGCCAGCAGCCCTCGGGGGGCGTGGGAAAAACTGTTTTTT. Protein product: CASSPRGAWEKLFF.